The source of this TCR beta chain is a study of spatial heterogeneity in lung cancer (dated by TCRdb to about 2019). As for the study more broadly: Beta-chain transcripts were consistently detected in greater numbers than alpha-chain transcripts, which likely reflected higher beta-chain transcript abundance. At surgery, some 200 tumor regions, around 64 matched nontumor lung samples and 56 PBMC samples were TCR-sequenced for both alpha and beta chains. The study quantitatively compared TCR alpha and beta repertoires across multiple tumor regions, matched nontumor lung and blood in non-small cell lung cancer. In the raw uncorrected reads, each unique combination of TCR and UMI appeared more than ten times on average. The study linked features of the TCR repertoire to counts of nonsynonymous mutations, which were determined by whole-exome sequencing of tumor tissue. Study-level results and caveats: Ubiquitous expanded tumor TCRs were detected in blood more often at tumor resection than at routine follow-up. Confirming at a functional level the hypothesis that regional TCRs recognize regional mutations was considered to require additional single-cell paired TCR alpha and beta sequencing.

Library construction relied on 5' RACE. Sequencer: NextSeq 500. In the TCR library protocol, a unique molecular identifier was attached to each TCR cDNA molecule so that PCR and sequencing errors could be corrected. For the original study's pipeline: TCR identification, UMI-based error correction and CDR3 extraction were all carried out with Decombinator tools. Expanded TCRs were defined as those above a frequency of 2 per 1,000, corresponding to the top 1% of the tumor frequency distribution. Renyi diversity was computed with the R vegan package after each repertoire had been subsampled 100 times to 5,000 TCRs. To build CDR3 similarity networks, amino acid triplet string-kernel similarity was used, and CDR3s were connected when their pairwise similarity was above 0.82. TCRdb itself trimmed the public reads at Q25 with fastp, ran MiXCR and retained productive beta chains. CDR3 protein duplicates are merged, each entry listing the most common genes and DNA. It is TCRdb's table, rather than the study itself, that gives the V and J calls and clone size. The sample table lists fewer than 40,000 distinct CDR3 sequences, 7.5% of them with a count of one. The ten biggest clones cover approximately 30% of the sample.

At the junction V is shortened by 6 bases and J by 6 bases, with 11 bases in between. The CDR3 measures 13 amino acids from cysteine to phenylalanine. CDR3 DNA is the only sequence kept; it has 39 bases, read in frame from the first base. In the germline V gene, CDR1 corresponds to SNHLY and CDR2 to FYNNEI. This clonotype was observed a handful of times. Its antigen remains undetermined. Per-base quality was not reported, and no clone a single base away is much larger than it. The time point label on this specimen signifies: sample taken at primary tumor resection. For TCR sequencing, whole RNA was extracted from tumor and nontumor lung tissue, or from cryopreserved PBMC samples, and no cell sorting was done. Samples were obtained from around 72 patients with early-stage, untreated non-small cell lung cancer from the lung TRACERx cohort. A patient was chosen for TCR sequencing only when enough RNA was available from at least two tumor regions.

The rearrangement combines TRBV2 with TRBJ2-2, and TRBD2 may be the D gene, going by 5 matching bases. This TCR derives from a male donor with early-stage non-small cell lung cancer. This material consisted of PBMCs, taken at surgery. The CDR3 corresponds to CASRLVSAGELFF. The nucleotides read TGTGCCAGCAGACTAGTTTCTGCCGGGGAGCTGTTTTTT.